These 2 T cell receptor beta chains were all obtained from the same sample, sequenced in a study of shared clonotypes between healthy human individuals. Profiled with immunoSEQ multiplex PCR; TCRdb holds only in-frame clones, not every one. The table has over 2,000,000 clones, 93% seen once. CD8 cells classed as naive were CD45RO-negative and positively selected for CCR7, excluding terminally differentiated effector memory CD45RA+ cells. The source material was naive CD8+ T cells from PBMCs. The receptor set was obtained from a man younger than 30 in good health. Some clones in this sample may be carry-over from other donors' samples.

The chain carries TRBV11-3 and TRBJ2-1; 9 bases match TRBD2. The CDR3 consists of 15 residues. Trimming took 3 bases from V and 5 from J; bases not matched to a gene: 5. Germline V gene data show CDR1 as SGHNT and CDR2 as YENEEA. CDR3 loop: CASSFHSGSDNEQFF. CDR3 coding DNA: TGTGCCAGCAGCTTTCATAGCGGGAGCGACAATGAGCAGTTCTTC.

Note on this clone: Other DNA variants within this sample encode the same CDR3. This chain connects TRBV27 to TRBJ2-2, with 7 bases lining up with TRBD1. The CDR3 loop spans 15 amino acids. Germline CDR1 reads MNHEY; CDR2 reads SMNVEV (reference sequence). Unmatched junction bases numbered 2, after V lost 3 bases and J lost 1 base. CDR3 region: CASSFYRGNTGELFF. The CDR3, as DNA: TGTGCCAGCAGTTTTTACAGGGGGAACACCGGGGAGCTGTTTTTT.